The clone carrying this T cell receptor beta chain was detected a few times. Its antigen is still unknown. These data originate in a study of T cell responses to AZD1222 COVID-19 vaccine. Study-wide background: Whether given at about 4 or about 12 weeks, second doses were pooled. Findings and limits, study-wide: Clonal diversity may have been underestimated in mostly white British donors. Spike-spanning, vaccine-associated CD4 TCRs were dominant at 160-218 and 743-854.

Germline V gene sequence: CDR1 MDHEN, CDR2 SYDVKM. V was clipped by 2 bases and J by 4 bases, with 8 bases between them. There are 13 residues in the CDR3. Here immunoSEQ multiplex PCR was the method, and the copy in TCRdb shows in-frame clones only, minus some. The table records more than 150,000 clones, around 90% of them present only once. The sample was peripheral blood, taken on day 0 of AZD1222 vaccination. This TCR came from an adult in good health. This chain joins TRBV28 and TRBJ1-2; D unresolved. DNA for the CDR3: TGTGCCAGCAGTTTAGCGGGTTCCTATGGCTACACCTTC. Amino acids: CASSLAGSYGYTF.